The present T cell receptor beta chain was sequenced within a study of memory CD4+ T cells and cytomegalovirus serostatus. Overall study: This sample comes from healthy Belgian adults, fewer than 10 CMV seropositive, under 25 seronegative.

Sequenced by immunoSEQ multiplex PCR; TCRdb stores in-frame clones only, minus some. The table has 80,000 or so clones, around 82% seen once. Study-wide results and limits: CMV serostatus prediction reached median AUC approximately 0.95, or 0.91 with US-trained model. CD4+ memory repertoires contained 67 of 164 reported CMV TCRbeta sequences.

A remark on this clone: The antigen remains unidentified.

Looked up from germline, CDR1 is DFQATT and CDR2 is SNEGSKA (reference sequence). The CDR3 consists of 11 residues. V was trimmed by 6 bases and J by 5 bases, leaving 10 bases between them. The sort gate was single viable CD3+CD4+CD8-CD45RO+ cells for memory CD4+ T cells. The chain recombines TRBV20-1 with TRBJ1-1, with unresolved D. The receptor's source is an adult in good health and CMV-seropositive. Specimen: memory CD4+ T cells from blood. The CDR3 region has the DNA TGCAGTGCGGACCAAGGGACTGAAGCTTTCTTT. Protein: CSADQGTEAFF.